This is a list of T cell receptor beta chains from one sample in a study of early stage breast cancer tumors. The repertoire was sequenced with immunoSEQ multiplex PCR; TCRdb's copy has only in-frame clones and lacks some. Counted here are 7,000 to 9,500 clones, 70% to 85% occurring once; the ten biggest clones make up over 6.5%. Sequencing was performed on normal breast tissue next to the tumor. All receptors come from a person aged 55-75 years with breast cancer. Both conserved end residues are part of each CDR3. The order of the fields is clone size, D gene, V gene, J gene, CDR3 protein, CDR3 DNA. A D gene is named only where the DNA matches it firmly. Where a row states a size, it is once, few, many or the class of an expanded clone; other rows omit it.

>NA|NA|TRBV4-2|TRBJ1-1
CASSLGGWNTEAFF
TGTGCCAGCAGCTTGGGGGGGTGGAACACTGAAGCTTTCTTT
>once|NA|TRBV10-3|TRBJ2-4
CAISEIPGADGAKNIQYF
TGTGCCATCAGTGAAATCCCGGGGGCTGATGGGGCCAAAAACATTCAGTACTTC
>NA|NA|TRBV27|TRBJ1-2
CASSLMAGNGYTF
TGTGCCAGCAGTTTAATGGCAGGGAACGGCTACACCTTC
>NA|NA|TRBV7-8|TRBJ1-1
CASSFGQGTSFF
NA
>NA|NA|TRBV7-8|TRBJ2-7
CASSPSAGHEQYF
TGTGCCAGCAGCCCGAGCGCGGGGCACGAGCAGTACTTC
>once|NA|TRBV5-6|TRBJ2-3
CASSYSGTRTDTQYF
TGTGCCAGCAGCTACTCCGGGACTCGCACAGATACGCAGTATTTT
>NA|NA|TRBV19|TRBJ2-3
CASSMRGTTLRDTQYF
TGTGCCAGTAGTATGCGCGGGACAACGTTGCGAGATACGCAGTATTTT
>NA|TRBD2|TRBV7-9|TRBJ2-3
CASSRRTSGYSDTQYF
TGTGCCAGCAGCCGACGGACTAGCGGGTATTCAGATACGCAGTATTTT
>NA|NA|TRBV1|TRBJ1-5
CTSSQDSGANQPQHF
TGCACCAGCAGCCAAGATTCCGGCGCCAATCAGCCCCAGCATTTT
>NA|NA|TRBV5-1|TRBJ2-1
CASSRISYEQFF
TGCGCCAGCAGCCGAATTTCATATGAGCAGTTCTTC
>once|NA|TRBV2|TRBJ2-3
CASSERAVTDTQYF
TGTGCCAGCAGTGAAAGGGCAGTCACAGATACGCAGTATTTT
>NA|NA|TRBV19|TRBJ1-2
CASSLLEGQGGYTF
TGTGCCAGTAGTCTCCTTGAGGGGCAGGGAGGCTACACCTTC
>NA|NA|TRBV7-3|TRBJ1-2
CASSLEPGEFSGYTF
TGTGCCAGCAGCTTAGAGCCAGGGGAATTTTCGGGCTACACCTTC
>NA|NA|TRBV18|TRBJ1-2
CASSPSGDWNGYTF
TGTGCCAGCTCACCTTCAGGGGATTGGAATGGCTACACCTTC
>few|NA|TRBV2|TRBJ1-1
CASRDSPSSTEAFF
TGTGCCAGCAGGGACAGCCCCTCCAGCACTGAAGCTTTCTTT
>NA|NA|TRBV5-4|TRBJ2-1
CASSTGSSYNEQFF
TGTGCCAGCAGCACTGGATCCTCCTACAATGAGCAGTTCTTC
>NA|NA|TRBV20-1|TRBJ1-1
CSASTYTEAFF
TGCAGTGCTAGCACCTACACTGAAGCTTTCTTT
>once|TRBD1|TRBV30|TRBJ1-5
CAWRKQGNQPQHF
TGTGCCTGGAGAAAACAGGGGAATCAGCCCCAGCATTTT
>few|NA|TRBV7-9|TRBJ1-5
CASSSETARYSNQPQHF
TGTGCCAGCAGCTCAGAGACAGCAAGATATAGCAATCAGCCCCAGCATTTT
>NA|TRBD2|TRBV18|TRBJ2-5
CASSPPGLAGGGQETQYF
TGTGCCAGCTCACCTCCGGGACTAGCGGGAGGTGGCCAAGAGACCCAGTACTTC
>NA|TRBD1|TRBV5-1|TRBJ1-1
CASSPGQGLNTEAFF
TGCGCCAGCAGCCCGGGACAGGGGTTGAACACTGAAGCTTTCTTT
>NA|NA|TRBV7-9|TRBJ1-2
CASSLEGGGFSGYTF
TGTGCCAGCAGCTTAGAAGGTGGGGGATTCTCTGGCTACACCTTC
>NA|NA|TRBV5-1|TRBJ2-7
CASSLGQEPYEQYF
TGCGCCAGCAGCTTGGGGCAGGAACCCTACGAGCAGTACTTC
>NA|NA|TRBV9|TRBJ2-7
CASSVAEDHPEQYF
TGTGCCAGCAGCGTAGCGGAAGACCACCCCGAGCAGTACTTC
>NA|NA|TRBV5-4|TRBJ2-1
CASSYARENEQFF
TGTGCCAGCAGCTATGCACGCGAAAATGAGCAGTTCTTC
>NA|TRBD2|TRBV5-1|TRBJ2-7
CASSLREGTSYEQYF
TGCGCCAGCAGCTTGAGGGAGGGGACCTCCTACGAGCAGTACTTC
>NA|TRBD1|TRBV4-2|TRBJ2-2
CASSLDRTGVVEKLFF
TGTGCCAGCAGCTTAGATCGTACAGGGGTAGTTGAGAAGCTGTTTTTT
>NA|NA|TRBV10-3|TRBJ1-5
CAIGDSGARNQPQHF
TGTGCCATCGGCGACTCGGGGGCGCGCAATCAGCCCCAGCATTTT
>NA|TRBD2|TRBV6-4|TRBJ2-3
CASSEASGSFDTQYF
TGTGCCAGCAGTGAGGCTAGCGGGAGTTTCGATACGCAGTATTTT
>NA|NA|TRBV27|TRBJ1-1
CASSLYQGGTEAFF
TGTGCCAGCAGTTTATATCAGGGTGGCACTGAAGCTTTCTTT
>NA|NA|TRBV28|TRBJ2-7
CASSFPLMEGPSHYEQYF
TGTGCCAGCAGTTTCCCCCTCATGGAGGGGCCGAGCCACTACGAGCAGTACTTC